The text below deals with one T cell receptor (beta chain). The data stem from a study of blood T cell repertoires in COVID-19. Method: immunoSEQ multiplex PCR; TCRdb's copy keeps in-frame clones and lacks some. The top ten hold over 8.5% of the sample, which has 120,000 to 150,000 clones, approximately 87% seen once. Specimen: peripheral blood. The receptor was derived from a woman in her 50s with active or convalescent COVID-19.

The CDR3 DNA sequence: TGTGCCAGCAGCCAAGACAAGACAGCAAAGAACACTGAAGCTTTCTTT. Its translation is CASSQDKTAKNTEAFF. This rearrangement joins TRBV3-1 (or the pseudogene TRBV3-2) to TRBJ1-1; a weak D match, TRBD1 (5 bases). This CDR3 region has 16 residues. V lost 0 bases, J lost 1 base, and 12 bases lay in between. The germline CDR1 and CDR2 sequences are LGHDT and YNNKEL (reference sequence).